The clone carrying this TCR beta chain has a count of ten or more. A junction end diverges from the germline sequence, so it may reflect a read error. The sample belongs to a study of T cells after posttransplantation cyclophosphamide. Data came from immunoSEQ multiplex PCR; TCRdb stores just in-frame clones and leaves some out. This repertoire holds 20,000 to 25,000 clones, and none appear only once. Germline V gene sequence: CDR1 SNHLY, CDR2 FYNNEI. This CDR3 is built from 11 residues. Sequencing was done on a sample of PBMCs. The TCR originated in a woman in her forties or fifties in good health, CMV-negative, and a related stem cell transplant donor. The rearrangement links TRBV2 to TRBJ2-7; TRBD2 matches at 7 bases. This CDR3 is CASSALALLSF. The CDR3 DNA sequence: TGTGCCAGCAGTGCACTAGCGCTCCTCTCCTTC.